What follows are 25 T cell receptor beta chains derived from one specimen sequenced in a study of blood T cell repertoires in COVID-19. Clones were sequenced by immunoSEQ multiplex PCR, and TCRdb holds only the in-frame ones, with some missing. Here the sample spans roughly 290,000 clones, over 75% being singletons. Sequencing was carried out using peripheral blood. The receptor source for this set is a woman between 50 and 59 years old who had recovered from COVID-19.

This chain links TRBV7-2 with TRBJ2-5, with D possibly TRBD2 on 5 matching bases. V dropped 2 bases and J dropped 2 bases, with 9 bases sitting between them. The CDR3 has 14 residues. Germline CDR1 SGHTA, CDR2 FQGNSA. The CDR3 sequence is CASSLIWEQETQYF. The CDR3 nucleotides read TGTGCCAGCAGCTTAATCTGGGAGCAAGAGACCCAGTACTTC.

The V call is TRBV28, the J call TRBJ1-2; tentative D call: TRBD1 (5 bases). V was pared by 6 bases and J by 8 bases, with 16 bases between. The CDR3 covers 13 residues. The V gene's germline CDR1 is MDHEN and CDR2 SYDVKM. CDR3 protein: CASSQAQGHGYTF. DNA for the CDR3: TGTGCCAGCAGCCAGGCGCAGGGTCACGGCTACACCTTC.

DNA of the CDR3: TGTGCTAGTGGTTTGGTACTGGGGACAGGGGGTGACAAATGGAACACTGAAGCTTTCTTT. This encodes CASGLVLGTGGDKWNTEAFF. The chain links TRBV12-5 to TRBJ1-1, with 11 bases identical to TRBD1. Unmatched junction bases numbered 13, after V lost 0 bases and J lost 1 base. Germline loops: CDR1 LGHNT, CDR2 FRNRAP. The CDR3 contains 20 residues.

The rearrangement links TRBV4-1 to TRBJ2-1, with 8 nucleotides matching TRBD2. V lost 5 bases to trimming and J lost 9 bases; unmatched junction nucleotides: 18. Germline CDR1 and CDR2: MGHRA and YSYEKL. The CDR3 loop spans 17 amino acids. CDR3 region: CASSWPWGGSGKSEQFF. CDR3 nucleotides: TGCGCCAGCAGCTGGCCGTGGGGAGGTAGCGGGAAAAGTGAGCAGTTCTTC.

This chain uses TRBV23-1 with TRBJ1-2; 12 bases match TRBD1. TRBV23-1 is filed as an ORF, its function uncertain. This CDR3 comprises 20 residues. V lost 2 bases to trimming and J lost 7 bases; unmatched junction nucleotides: 20. The CDR3: CASSQPKTRRRDRGRRGYTF. Here the CDR3 DNA reads TGCGCCAGCAGTCAACCAAAAACCCGACGCCGGGACAGGGGGCGACGTGGCTACACCTTC.

V gene TRBV27 combines with J gene TRBJ2-1, with 8 bases that match TRBD2. The CDR3 spans 13 residues. CDR1 MNHEY and CDR2 SMNVEV come from the germline V gene (reference sequence). V was clipped by 8 bases and J by 0 bases; unmatched bases: 0. The CDR3 bases are TGTGCCAGCCGGGGGGGCTCCTACAATGAGCAGTTCTTC. Protein sequence: CASRGGSYNEQFF.

This clone appeared once. This chain links TRBV10-2 with TRBJ2-5; TRBD2 aligns across 10 bases. Losses at the gene ends were 1 base for V and 5 bases for J; bases not matched to a gene: 7. Germline V lookup: CDR1 WSHSY, CDR2 SAAADI. This CDR3 contains 16 residues. CDR3 region: CASSEFQRGGLETQYF. The CDR3 DNA reads as TGCGCCAGCAGTGAGTTCCAGCGGGGGGGCCTGGAGACCCAGTACTTC.

The chain is built from TRBV6-2 or TRBV6-3 and TRBJ1-1; D might be TRBD1 (5 bases). From germline, CDR1 is MNHEY and CDR2 SVGEGT. V was cut by 2 bases and J by 5 bases, with 12 bases left in between. CDR3 length: 14 amino acids. The CDR3 loop reads CASSYNGGRTEAFF. The CDR3 DNA reads as TGTGCCAGCAGTTACAACGGGGGAAGGACTGAAGCTTTCTTT.

This clone has just one count. The rearrangement uses TRBV24-1 and TRBJ1-4; TRBD1 might be the D (6 bases). Trimming removed 4 bases at V and 5 bases at J, with 10 bases between. The CDR3 extends over 14 amino acids. Germline values: CDR1 KGHDR, CDR2 SFDVKD. CDR3 sequence (DNA): TGTGCCACCAGTGACCCGGGACAAAATGAAAAACTGTTTTTT. Translation gives CATSDPGQNEKLFF.

A single count supports this clone. This CDR3 is CATLSETGNMNTEAFF. CDR3 nucleotides: TGTGCCACCCTATCCGAGACAGGGAATATGAACACTGAAGCTTTCTTT. The chain has TRBV19 and TRBJ1-1, with 7 bases identical to TRBD1. The CDR3 covers 16 residues. V dropped 10 bases and J dropped 0; count of bases not matched to a gene: 14. Germline CDR1 LNHDA, CDR2 SQIVND (reference sequence).

The CDR3 DNA sequence: TGCGCCAGCAGCCAAGGTTTGCGGGAGGTAGGGAACATTCAGTACTTC. This sequence encodes CASSQGLREVGNIQYF. The V call is TRBV4-3, the J call TRBJ2-4, with TRBD2 matching 8 bases. The V and J ends lost 1 base and 7 bases, in that order; junction bases with no gene match: 9. The CDR3 has 16 residues. Germline V lookup: CDR1 LGHNA, CDR2 YSLEER.

This chain connects TRBV2 to TRBJ1-2, with D uncertain. The V end lost 1 base, the J end lost 4 bases, and 13 bases lay between the germline ends. The CDR3 is 15 residues long. Germline-derived CDR1 and CDR2 are SNHLY and FYNNEI. CDR3 nucleotide sequence: TGTGCCAGCAGTGAAGATGGAGGCGCTATCTATGGCTACACCTTC. Its translation is CASSEDGGAIYGYTF.

This chain connects TRBV6-5 to TRBJ1-5; possibly TRBD1 for D (5 bases). Germline values: CDR1 MNHEY, CDR2 SVGAGI. The V and J ends lost 7 bases and 3 bases respectively, with 16 bases between them. This CDR3 comprises 15 residues. The CDR3 nucleotides are TGTGCCAGCATGGGGGGACCCGGCCTCAATCAGCCCCAGCATTTT. It translates to CASMGGPGLNQPQHF.

The chain recombines TRBV28 with TRBJ2-3; 8 bases fit TRBD1. The CDR3 consists of 14 residues. The J segment lost 4 bases and the V segment lost 8 bases, leaving 8 bases of the junction unmatched. The germline CDR1 and CDR2 sequences are MDHEN and SYDVKM. CDR3 nucleotide sequence: TGTGCCAGCGGAAGGACAGGGCGCCCAGATACGCAGTATTTT. This sequence encodes CASGRTGRPDTQYF.

The chain links TRBV18 to TRBJ2-1; tentatively, D is TRBD1 (6 bases). The CDR3 runs 14 residues. CDR1 and CDR2 (germline): KGHSH, LQKENI. Trimming shortened V by 3 bases and J by 8 bases, and 14 bases separated the two germline ends. The CDR3 DNA follows: TGTGCCAGCTCACCTACAGGGTCGGTTGATGAGCAGTTCTTC. It specifies CASSPTGSVDEQFF.

This CDR3 reads CASSPGTSSEQYF. For the CDR3, the DNA is TGTGCCAGCAGCCCCGGGACTTCGAGCGAGCAGTACTTC. V gene TRBV28 combines with J gene TRBJ2-7, with TRBD2 as a possible D gene (6 bases). CDR1 and CDR2 from the germline V gene are MDHEN and SYDVKM. The ends were cut back, 6 bases at V and 6 bases at J, with 15 bases in the middle. The CDR3 has 13 residues.

V and J are TRBV2 and TRBJ2-1; 14 bases are shared with TRBD2. This CDR3 is built from 14 residues. With 6 bases clipped from V and 15 bases from J, the junction kept 10 bases outside the gene matches. Looked up from germline, CDR1 is SNHLY and CDR2 is FYNNEI. DNA for the CDR3: TGTGCCAGCAGGTTACCCGGGACTAGCGGGGGTGGGTTCTTC. It specifies CASRLPGTSGGGFF. Full variable domain (outside the CDR3, taken from reference TRBV2 and TRBJ2-1): EPEVTQTPSHQVTQMGQEVILRCVPISNHLYFYWYRQILGQKVEFLVSFYNNEISEKSEIFDDQFSVERPDGSNFTLKIRSTKLEDSAMYFCASRLPGTSGGGFFGPGTRLTVL.

The V call is TRBV20-1, the J call TRBJ2-5; tentative D call: TRBD2 (5 bases). Looked up from germline, CDR1 is DFQATT and CDR2 is SNEGSKA (reference sequence). CDR3 length: 15 residues. Deletions cut 3 bases from V and 5 bases from J, with 19 bases between. CDR3 nucleotide sequence: TGCAGTGCTAGTAGCGCGACCTTCTCGGGGGAGACCCAGTACTTC. This translates into CSASSATFSGETQYF.

This sequence joins TRBV29-1 and TRBJ1-1; D remains unclear. This CDR3 comprises 13 residues. Trimming pared 5 bases from V and 1 base from J, leaving 11 bases between. Looked up from germline, CDR1 is SQVTM and CDR2 is ANQGSEA. CDR3 loop: CSVQRGGNTEAFF. The CDR3 DNA reads TGCAGCGTTCAGCGGGGAGGGAACACTGAAGCTTTCTTT.

The rearrangement uses TRBV9 and TRBJ2-7; D uncertain. V was trimmed by 0 bases and J by 2 bases, leaving 9 bases between them. Germline V CDR1 and CDR2: SGDLS, YYNGEE. CDR3 length: 14 amino acids. The DNA for the CDR3 is TGTGCCAGCAGCGTAGACTCGGTCACCTACGAGCAGTACTTC. Its protein is CASSVDSVTYEQYF.

V gene TRBV6-5 combines with J gene TRBJ1-1; D is possibly TRBD1 (5 bases). Germline V CDR1 and CDR2: MNHEY, SVGAGI. CDR3 size: 13 residues. Trimming removed 6 bases from V and 4 bases from J, with 12 bases in between. In DNA form, the CDR3 reads TGTGCCAGCAGCTCCCCCGGGGGCACTGAAGCTTTCTTT. This encodes CASSSPGGTEAFF.

CDR3 nucleotides: TGTGCCAGCAGCTTGAACCCGGGACAGGGCGCCGGGGAGCTGTTTTTT. It translates to CASSLNPGQGAGELFF. The chain carries TRBV7-9 and TRBJ2-2; 9 bases match TRBD1. CDR1 and CDR2 from the germline V gene are SEHNR and FQNEAQ (reference sequence). J was trimmed by 6 bases and V by 3 bases; bases with no gene match: 8. This CDR3 has 16 amino acids. Looking up the rest from reference TRBV7-9 and TRBJ2-2 gives the full variable domain: DTGVSQNPRHKITKRGQNVTFRCDPISEHNRLYWYRQTLGQGPEFLTYFQNEAQLEKSRLLSDRFSAERPKGSFSTLEIQRTEQGDSAMYLCASSLNPGQGAGELFFGEGSRLTVL.

The CDR3 region has the DNA TGTGCCAGCAGTTCGGACAGGGGGCTAGAGGAGCCCCAGCATTTT. It codes for CASSSDRGLEEPQHF. The chain uses TRBV6-5 and TRBJ1-5; 11 bases map to TRBD1. The V gene end was trimmed by 4 bases and the J gene end by 8 bases; junction bases not matched to a gene: 7. The germline V gene has CDR1 MNHEY and CDR2 SVGAGI. This CDR3 has 15 residues.

The chain has TRBV9 and TRBJ2-5, with 12 bases identical to TRBD2. V shed 3 bases, J shed 4 bases, and the junction held 4 bases outside the gene matches. This CDR3 is built from 15 residues. Germline CDR1 reads SGDLS; CDR2 reads YYNGEE. CDR3 bases: TGTGCCAGCAGCGGCTTGGGACTAGCGGGAGAGACCCAGTACTTC. Amino acid sequence: CASSGLGLAGETQYF.

This clone has only one observation. The V and J genes are TRBV27 and TRBJ1-5; the D is unclear. V dropped 6 bases and J dropped 7 bases, with 16 bases sitting between them. CDR1 MNHEY and CDR2 SMNVEV come from the germline V gene (reference sequence). The CDR3 is made up of 14 amino acids. The CDR3 is CASSYAHGGQPQHF. In DNA, the CDR3 is TGTGCCAGCAGCTACGCACACGGAGGGCAGCCCCAGCATTTT.